This TCR beta chain was identified during a study of radiation and T cells in renal cell carcinoma. Time point: blood 2 weeks post-SBRT. The treatment denotes: 15 Gy SBRT to primary tumor, nephrectomy 4 weeks later. TCRdb's copy holds only in-frame clones and misses some; the assay was immunoSEQ multiplex PCR. The top ten hold 5% to 6.5% of the sample, which has approximately 120,000 clones, approximately 85% seen once. CDR3 length: 15 residues. CDR1 is SNHLY and CDR2 is FYNNEI in the germline V gene. V trimming: 4 bases; J trimming: 6 bases; junction bases outside the gene matches: 9. V is TRBV2 and J is TRBJ1-5, with TRBD1 matching over 7 bases. The receptor's source is a man over 45 with renal cell carcinoma. This specimen consisted of blood, obtained from a patient whose treatment included radiotherapy and nephrectomy. The CDR3 coding sequence is TGTGCCAGCAGTGGAGACAGGGACCTGGGTCAGCCCCAGCATTTT. This gives the protein CASSGDRDLGQPQHF.